Presented here are 18 T cell receptor beta chains from one specimen sequenced in a study of T cells in Graves' hyperthyroidism and ophthalmopathy. Template material for amplifying TCR beta CDR3 regions consisted of RNA transcripts. First-round RT-PCR targeting the TCR CDR3 was performed with the HTBI primer set. TCRdb recomputed calls from the multiplex PCR reads with MiXCR, one row per CDR3 protein. This table holds 340,000 or so distinct CDR3 sequences, 21% found once. What was sequenced was blood. Receptors were obtained from a woman in her forties or fifties with Graves' hyperthyroidism.

This clonotype was seen ten or more times. For the CDR3, the DNA is TGTGCTAGCGGTCCGGGGGCGAACACCGGGGAGCTGTTTTTT. This sequence encodes CASGPGANTGELFF. The rearrangement links TRBV7-7 to TRBJ2-2; maybe TRBD2 (6 bases). The CDR3 is 14 amino acids. CDR1 is SSHAT and CDR2 is FNYEAQ in the germline V gene (reference sequence).

This clonotype has a count of ten or more. This chain links TRBV2 with TRBJ1-2, with 7 nucleotides matching TRBD1. The germline V gene has CDR1 SNHLY and CDR2 FYNNEI. The CDR3 is 14 residues long. V was clipped by 6 bases and J by 4 bases; unmatched bases: 8. DNA for the CDR3: TGTGCCAGCAGGATGGACAGGCCGGTCTATGGCTACACCTTC. Translating gives CASRMDRPVYGYTF.

This chain joins TRBV2 and TRBJ2-3; 8 nucleotides align to TRBD2. This CDR3 region has 17 residues. Germline assignment: CDR1 SNHLY and CDR2 FYNNEI. Trimming at V came to 5 bases and at J to 3 bases, leaving 13 bases not matched to a gene. CDR3 protein: CASSIPGLGLGTDTQYF. DNA of the CDR3: TGTGCCAGCAGTATTCCGGGACTAGGATTGGGGACAGATACGCAGTATTTT.

The rearrangement links TRBV14 to TRBJ1-1, with a possible D match to TRBD1 (5 bases). The ends were cut back, 4 bases at V and 3 bases at J, with 18 bases in the middle. CDR1 is SGHDN and CDR2 is FVKESK in the germline V gene. The CDR3 is 16 residues long. The CDR3 region is CASSPGGRAQDTEAFF. The CDR3 DNA follows: TGTGCCAGCAGCCCCGGTGGTAGAGCACAGGACACTGAAGCTTTCTTT.

At least ten counts were recorded for this clonotype. CDR3 bases: TGCAGCGTTCAGGCGTCTTCGAACACTGAAGCTTTCTTT. Protein sequence: CSVQASSNTEAFF. V is TRBV29-1 and J is TRBJ1-1; D is undetermined. CDR3 length: 13 amino acids. Germline CDR1 and CDR2: SQVTM and ANQGSEA. V dropped 5 bases and J dropped 1 base, with 11 bases sitting between them. Combining the CDR3 with reference TRBV29-1 and TRBJ1-1 gives the whole variable domain SAVISQKPSRDICQRGTSLTIQCQVDSQVTMMFWYRQQPGQSLTLIATANQGSEATYESGFVIDKFPISRPNLTFSTLTVSNMSPEDSSIYLCSVQASSNTEAFFGQGTRLTVV.

The genes are TRBV12-5 and TRBJ2-7; 10 bases line up with TRBD1. Germline values: CDR1 LGHNT, CDR2 FRNRAP. This CDR3 spans 15 amino acids. V lost 0 bases to trimming and J lost 6 bases; unmatched junction nucleotides: 5. CDR3: CASGLVRDRGREQYF. CDR3 DNA: TGTGCTAGTGGTTTGGTACGCGACAGGGGGCGCGAGCAGTACTTC.

This clonotype came up many times. The chain links TRBV27 to TRBJ2-1; D is possibly TRBD1 or TRBD2 (7 bases each). Germline loops: CDR1 MNHEY, CDR2 SMNVEV (reference sequence). V lost 5 bases, J lost 2 bases, and 13 bases lay in between. CDR3 length equals 15 residues. The CDR3, as DNA: TGTGCCAGCAGTCCTTCAGGGGGGGCCTACAATGAGCAGTTCTTC. Translation: CASSPSGGAYNEQFF.

This clonotype has ten or more counts. V is TRBV5-6 and J is TRBJ2-1; D remains unclear. The V gene's germline CDR1 is SGHDT and CDR2 YYEEEE. V was clipped by 2 bases and J by 8 bases, with 8 bases between them. The CDR3 is made up of 12 amino acids. The CDR3 bases are TGTGCCAGCAGCTTTAGGCGAGATGAGCAGTTCTTC. It translates to CASSFRRDEQFF.

Points on this clonotype: One end of the junction is discordant with germline, which a read error may explain. The chain is built from TRBV29-1 and TRBJ2-7; possible D gene TRBD2, 7 bases. This CDR3 spans 12 amino acids. Germline lookup yields CDR1 SQVTM and CDR2 ANQGSEA. The CDR3 protein is CRGAIASYEQYF. The CDR3 DNA sequence: TGTCGGGGGGCTATCGCCTCCTACGAGCAGTACTTC.

This clonotype was recorded many times. The chain employs TRBV6-1 and TRBJ1-5; TRBD1 agrees at 8 bases. From germline, CDR1 is MNHNS and CDR2 SASEGT. There are 16 residues in the CDR3. The V gene end was trimmed by 5 bases and the J gene end by 4 bases; junction bases not matched to a gene: 10. CDR3 in amino acids: CASSTYPGQGNQPQHF. The CDR3 DNA follows: TGTGCCAGCAGTACTTACCCAGGACAGGGTAATCAGCCCCAGCATTTT.

This sequence joins TRBV12-3 or TRBV12-4 and TRBJ1-4; possibly TRBD1 for D (5 bases). V lost 5 bases to trimming and J lost 9 bases, with 13 bases between them. This CDR3 has 13 residues. The CDR3 coding sequence is TGTGCCAGCAGTCCTGGGGGAGAGAAAAAACTGTTTTTT. This sequence encodes CASSPGGEKKLFF.

CDR3 DNA sequence: TGCAGCGTTGGCGGGACTAACTATGGCTACACCTTC. Residues: CSVGGTNYGYTF. The chain has TRBV29-1 and TRBJ1-2, with D hard to call. Germline V gene lookup returns CDR1 SQVTM and CDR2 ANQGSEA. Trimming removed 4 bases from V and 0 bases from J, with 6 bases in between. The CDR3 loop spans 12 amino acids.

This clonotype appeared many times. The V and J genes are TRBV12-3 or TRBV12-4 and TRBJ2-3; D gene unclear. V was cut by 8 bases and J by 1 base, with 16 bases left in between. The CDR3 totals 15 residues. In DNA form, the CDR3 reads TGTGCCAGCGCGAAGAGACAAAGTGGCACAGATACGCAGTATTTT. It yields the protein CASAKRQSGTDTQYF.

This clonotype was seen a handful of times. The V and J genes are TRBV28 and TRBJ1-5, with D possibly matching TRBD1 (5 bases). With 11 bases removed from V and 3 bases from J, the gap between germline ends came to 17 bases. Germline CDR1 MDHEN, CDR2 SYDVKM. This CDR3 region has 14 residues. The CDR3 coding sequence is TGTGCCTTTAGCCGAACAGGTAACAATCAGCCCCAGCATTTT. Translating gives CAFSRTGNNQPQHF.

The chain carries TRBV27 and TRBJ2-7; 7 bases map to TRBD1. Losses at the gene ends were 3 bases for V and 9 bases for J; bases not matched to a gene: 11. The CDR3 is made up of 14 amino acids. CDR1 and CDR2 from the germline V gene are MNHEY and SMNVEV (reference sequence). CDR3 region: CASSFRGKYNGQYF. In DNA, the CDR3 is TGTGCCAGCAGTTTCAGGGGGAAGTACAACGGGCAGTACTTC.

The chain employs TRBV20-1 and TRBJ2-5; perhaps TRBD2 as D (6 bases). In germline, CDR1 is DFQATT, CDR2 SNEGSKA (reference sequence). Trimming removed 4 bases from V and 0 bases from J, with 15 bases in between. The CDR3 spans 15 residues. The DNA for the CDR3 is TGCAGTGCTATTGGAGGGAGGATAAACCAAGAGACCCAGTACTTC. It encodes CSAIGGRINQETQYF.

This clonotype occurred many times. The CDR3 loop is CASSVGRAGSSEQFF. The CDR3 DNA reads TGTGCCAGCAGCGTAGGGCGGGCCGGTTCATCGGAGCAGTTCTTC. The rearrangement links TRBV9 to TRBJ2-1, with D possibly TRBD2 on 5 matching bases. The germline V gene encodes CDR1 SGDLS and CDR2 YYNGEE. There are 15 residues in the CDR3. The ends were cut back, 0 bases at V and 10 bases at J, with 17 bases in the middle. The entire variable domain, with the rest obtained from reference TRBV9 and TRBJ2-1, is as follows: DSGVTQTPKHLITATGQRVTLRCSPRSGDLSVYWYQQSLDQGLQFLIQYYNGEERAKGNILERFSAQQFPDLHSELNLSSLELGDSALYFCASSVGRAGSSEQFFGPGTRLTVL.

The genes are TRBV6-1 and TRBJ2-2, with a weak D call TRBD1 (5 bases). CDR3 size: 15 residues. CDR1 MNHNS and CDR2 SASEGT come from the germline V gene. Trimming shortened V by 5 bases and J by 2 bases, and 12 bases separated the two germline ends. The CDR3 reads CASSKDTLNTGELFF. The DNA of the CDR3 is TGTGCCAGCAGTAAGGACACGCTAAACACCGGGGAGCTGTTTTTT.